These 18 T cell receptor beta chains originate from one sample sequenced in a study of CD8 T cells in ankylosing spondylitis. Broader study findings: Made up of about eight highly homologous variants, a TCR beta motif appeared characteristic of ankylosing spondylitis blood.

Antigen specificity for these receptors is unknown. Each CDR3 protein is one row after TCRdb ran MiXCR on the 5' RACE reads. The sample shows about 400,000 distinct CDR3 sequences, around 24% of them seen only once. Sequencing was performed on blood, either unsorted or a sorted T cell fraction (not recorded which). Receptor source: a male donor with ankylosing spondylitis.

The chain is built from TRBV29-1 and TRBJ2-2, with 11 bases lining up with TRBD2. The junction had 5 bases not matched to a gene; V was cut back by 8 bases and J by 3 bases. The CDR3 runs 14 residues. CDR1 SQVTM and CDR2 ANQGSEA come from the germline V gene. CDR3 bases: TGCAGCTCAGGGACTAGCGGAGACACCGGGGAGCTGTTTTTT. This gives the protein CSSGTSGDTGELFF.

CDR3 sequence reads: CASTPDNQPQHF. Written as DNA, the CDR3 is TGTGCCAGCACCCCCGACAATCAGCCCCAGCATTTT. The rearrangement links TRBV6-1 to TRBJ1-5; D is unresolved. V lost 7 bases and J lost 3, with 7 bases in between. CDR3 length: 12 residues. From germline, CDR1 is MNHNS and CDR2 SASEGT.

This clonotype came up a few times. The chain recombines TRBV10-3 with TRBJ2-2; 10 bases fit TRBD1. CDR1 ENHRY and CDR2 SYGVKD come from the germline V gene. The V gene end was trimmed by 9 bases and the J gene end by 0 bases; junction bases not matched to a gene: 4. The CDR3 extends over 15 amino acids. DNA for the CDR3: TGTGCCATATCCGGGACAGGGGCGAACACCGGGGAGCTGTTTTTT. This gives the protein CAISGTGANTGELFF.

The V gene is TRBV11-3, the J gene TRBJ2-7, with 7 bases identical to TRBD1. Germline V gene sequence: CDR1 SGHNT, CDR2 YENEEA. J was trimmed by 5 bases and V by 1 base; bases with no gene match: 8. The CDR3 consists of 15 residues. The chain's CDR3 is CASSLAPGGPHEQYF. CDR3 bases: TGTGCCAGCAGCTTAGCCCCAGGGGGACCCCACGAGCAGTACTTC.

This clonotype occurred a few times. The rearrangement joins TRBV5-1 to TRBJ1-1; no clear D. With 4 bases removed from V and 1 base from J, the gap between germline ends came to 14 bases. The CDR3 covers 15 residues. Per the germline V gene, CDR1 is SGHRS and CDR2 is YFSETQ. The CDR3 DNA sequence: TGCGCCAGCAGCCCAGCCATCCTACAGAACACTGAAGCTTTCTTT. Translated: CASSPAILQNTEAFF. Based on the CDR3 plus reference TRBV5-1 and TRBJ1-1, the full variable domain is KAGVTQTPRYLIKTRGQQVTLSCSPISGHRSVSWYQQTPGQGLQFLFEYFSETQRNKGNFPGRFSGRQFSNSRSEMNVSTLELGDSALYLCASSPAILQNTEAFFGQGTRLTVV.

This clonotype appeared many times. The chain has TRBV20-1 and TRBJ2-1; 11 bases are a match to TRBD2. After removal of 5 bases from V and 0 bases from J, the junction contained 6 bases not matched to a gene. CDR1 DFQATT and CDR2 SNEGSKA come from the germline V gene (reference sequence). There are 16 residues in the CDR3. Here the CDR3 reads CSALTSGSFSYNEQFF. The CDR3 nucleotides are TGCAGTGCTTTAACTAGCGGGAGTTTCTCCTACAATGAGCAGTTCTTC.

This clonotype was observed a handful of times. This chain uses TRBV5-1 with TRBJ2-2; no clear D. Germline V gene data show CDR1 as SGHRS and CDR2 as YFSETQ. Trimming cost V 0 bases and J 4 bases, with 10 bases left between them. This CDR3 comprises 15 residues. The CDR3 region has the DNA TGCGCCAGCAGCTTGGATAGGGCATTCACCGGGGAGCTGTTTTTT. It specifies CASSLDRAFTGELFF.

This clonotype was seen a handful of times. This chain uses TRBV12-3 or TRBV12-4 with TRBJ2-1; TRBD2 matches 9 bases. The ends lost 6 bases at V and 4 bases at J; junction bases unmatched: 7. The CDR3 covers 15 residues. CDR3 nucleotides: TGTGCCAGCAGCCCGACTAGCGGTACTTACAATGAGCAGTTCTTC. Its protein product is CASSPTSGTYNEQFF.

The chain couples TRBV2 to TRBJ2-2; D unclear. Trimming stripped 6 bases from V and 2 bases from J, with 13 bases between. The CDR3 is made up of 15 amino acids. Germline CDR1 and CDR2: SNHLY and FYNNEI. In DNA, the CDR3 is TGTGCCAGCAGAGCCAGTCGCGGCAACACCGGGGAGCTGTTTTTT. This encodes CASRASRGNTGELFF.

The rearrangement links TRBV30 to TRBJ2-7, with D hard to call. Trimming stripped 1 base from V and 2 bases from J, with 9 bases between. The CDR3 totals 13 residues. The germline gives CDR1 GTSNPN, CDR2 SVGIG (reference sequence). The CDR3 sequence: CAWSGVGAYEQYF. The CDR3 DNA follows: TGTGCCTGGAGTGGAGTAGGAGCCTACGAGCAGTACTTC.

The chain couples TRBV28 to TRBJ1-2; D unclear. V lost 3 bases, J lost 6 bases, and 17 bases lay in between. CDR3 length: 15 residues. Germline assignment: CDR1 MDHEN and CDR2 SYDVKM. The CDR3 reads CASSFVALQADGYTF. In nucleotides, the CDR3 is TGTGCCAGCAGTTTTGTTGCTCTGCAGGCCGATGGCTACACCTTC.

This clonotype was counted a few times. The rearrangement joins TRBV20-1 to TRBJ2-7; 12 bases align to TRBD2. Germline values: CDR1 DFQATT, CDR2 SNEGSKA (reference sequence). The CDR3 runs 15 residues. Trimming cost V 7 bases and J 5 bases; bases outside gene matches: 12. CDR3 in amino acids: CSGKPRTSGTNEQYF. CDR3 DNA: TGCAGTGGAAAGCCCAGGACTAGCGGGACAAACGAGCAGTACTTC.

This clonotype was detected ten times or more. V and J are TRBV29-1 and TRBJ2-5, with 9 bases lining up with TRBD1. Germline CDR1 and CDR2: SQVTM and ANQGSEA. The CDR3 spans 14 residues. V lost 6 bases to trimming and J lost 4 bases; unmatched junction nucleotides: 9. The CDR3 bases are TGCAGCGTCTCCGGGACAGGGAATCGAGAGACCCAGTACTTC. This gives the protein CSVSGTGNRETQYF.

CDR3 loop: CASSYGGTIPMNTEAFF. The CDR3 nucleotides read TGTGCCAGCAGTTACGGGGGTACGATACCAATGAACACTGAAGCTTTCTTT. The gene calls are TRBV6-5 and TRBJ1-1; D may be TRBD1 (5 bases). The CDR3 consists of 17 residues. Trimming took 2 bases from V and 0 from J, leaving 16 bases between them. Germline CDR1 and CDR2: MNHEY and SVGAGI.

This clonotype has just a few counts. The chain combines TRBV5-1 with TRBJ2-7, with a weak D call TRBD1 (5 bases). The V end was cut by 3 bases, the J end by 3 bases, with 10 bases between. Per the germline V gene, CDR1 is SGHRS and CDR2 is YFSETQ. The CDR3 runs to 13 residues. CDR3 DNA: TGCGCCAGCAGCTCGGACACGGACTACGAGCAGTACTTC. Translating it yields CASSSDTDYEQYF.

The rearrangement joins TRBV9 to TRBJ2-5, with a possible D match to TRBD2 (5 bases). The CDR3 consists of 15 residues. Per germline, CDR1 SGDLS and CDR2 YYNGEE. V was pared by 2 bases and J by 4 bases, with 15 bases between. The CDR3 spells CASSVALGRAETQYF. The CDR3 bases are TGTGCCAGCAGCGTCGCTTTAGGGCGGGCAGAGACCCAGTACTTC.

The chain combines TRBV7-2 with TRBJ1-2, with D perhaps matching TRBD1 (6 bases). The CDR3 length is 15 residues. Trimming took off 7 bases at V and 4 bases at J, with 19 bases between the two ends. Germline V CDR1 and CDR2: SGHTA, FQGNSA. Here the CDR3 reads CASKLDFRDIYGYTF. The CDR3 DNA reads TGTGCCAGCAAGCTAGATTTCAGGGACATCTATGGCTACACCTTC.

This clonotype showed up just a few times. V gene TRBV10-3 combines with J gene TRBJ2-5; D not certain. The V gene's germline CDR1 is ENHRY and CDR2 SYGVKD. The ends were cut back, 2 bases at V and 1 base at J, with 14 bases in the middle. The length of the CDR3 is 16 residues. The CDR3 reads CAISENPVPGQETQYF. The CDR3 region has the DNA TGTGCCATCAGTGAGAACCCCGTGCCGGGCCAAGAGACCCAGTACTTC.